Included here is one TCR beta chain sequence, with context. Its antigen target is currently unknown. Base-call qualities are not available, and no considerably larger clone is one nucleotide away. These data originate in a study of T cell responses to AZD1222 COVID-19 vaccine (dated by TCRdb to the early 2020s). Context from the whole study: AZD1222 recipients given second doses at about 4 weeks or at about 12 weeks were pooled, since spike-specific TCR depth and breadth were not found to differ between the two schedules. A total of 230 to 250 trial participants underwent TCR sequencing, of whom roughly 210 had received two doses of AZD1222 and some 25 had received two doses of the MenACWY control vaccine. Trial participants were enrolled by age into 18-55, 56-69 and 70-plus year subgroups, with 148, 28 and 57 TCR-sequenced participants respectively.

Here is what the overall study found, with its caveats: CD4 TCRs associated with the vaccine covered the entire spike protein, and the dominant responses were in regions 160-218 and 743-854. After two AZD1222 doses, spike-specific TCR breadth and depth were significantly higher than at day 0 and than in MenACWY recipients. Participants were mostly white British and included more females than males, and it was suggested by the authors that clonal diversity may have been underestimated. Nearly half of unique spike-specific TCRs reportedly recognized epitopes outside regions mutated in the B.1.351 and B.1.1.7 variants. Because no samples from the day 14 peak response were available, repertoires could be characterized only after the peak T cell response. Conclusions about previously exposed vaccinees are limited because only a handful of AZD1222 recipients were SARS-CoV-2 seropositive at baseline. In the small 56-69-year group, the increase in depth fell short of significance, most likely because of low power.

The germline V gene encodes CDR1 MNHEY and CDR2 SVGAGI. The CDR3 holds 11 amino acids from the cysteine to the phenylalanine. Of all the DNA, just the CDR3 is kept, 33 bases in frame from base 1. V is pruned by 6 bases and J by 7 bases, leaving 2 bases of the junction without a gene match. The intended sense of this specimen's time point label: baseline before first vaccination. Samples from vaccinated people were obtained from the UK trials COV001 and COV002, which included a single-blind randomized controlled phase 2/3 trial of AZD1222 (ChAdOx1 nCoV-19) in healthy adults. For TCRbeta chain sequencing, PBMC samples were collected from trial participants at day 0 and at day 28 after the second dose. The CDR3 regions of human TCRbeta chains were analyzed by immunosequencing. As for the original processing: TCRs in the repertoires were compared against a reference library of SARS-CoV-2-specific TCRs that had been generated with the MIRA antigen-specificity platform. Breadth was defined as the fraction of unique TCRs that were SARS-CoV-2-associated, and depth was defined as the fraction of total T cells that were SARS-CoV-2-associated. Using the MIRA data, each spike-specific TCR was mapped to the spike region that the TCR reacts to and placed in a CD4 or CD8 class. Log10-transformed breadth and depth values were compared by one-way ANOVA with Sidak's multiple comparisons tests. TCRdb mirrors the immuneACCESS table, restricted to in-frame sequences. Some clones are absent from its copies; in checked studies, under half trace to an unresolved V gene, and the reason for the others is unknown. That table furnishes V, J and clone size, whereas the DNA furnished D and trimming. Present in this sample are some 120,000 clones, about 89% of which were seen just once. The top ten hold roughly a quarter of the sample.

The rearranged chain carries TRBV6-5 and TRBJ2-7; 8 middle bases align to TRBD1. The material was peripheral blood, obtained on day 0 of AZD1222 vaccination. This TCR came from an adult in good health. The DNA sequence reads TGTGCCAGCAGCCAGGGGGCTGAGCAGTACTTC. Its amino acids are CASSQGAEQYF.